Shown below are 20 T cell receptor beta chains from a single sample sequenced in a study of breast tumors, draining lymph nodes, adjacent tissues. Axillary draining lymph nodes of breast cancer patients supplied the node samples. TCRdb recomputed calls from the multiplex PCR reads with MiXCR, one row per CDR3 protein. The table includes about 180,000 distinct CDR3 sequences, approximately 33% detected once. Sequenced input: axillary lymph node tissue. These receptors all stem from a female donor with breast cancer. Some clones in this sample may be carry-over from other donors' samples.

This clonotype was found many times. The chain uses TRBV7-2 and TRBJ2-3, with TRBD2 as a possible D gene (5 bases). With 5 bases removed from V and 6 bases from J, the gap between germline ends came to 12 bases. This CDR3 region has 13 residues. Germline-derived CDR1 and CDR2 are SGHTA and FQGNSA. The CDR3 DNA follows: TGTGCCAGCAGCCCCCAGAGGGCGGATACGCAGTATTTT. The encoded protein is CASSPQRADTQYF.

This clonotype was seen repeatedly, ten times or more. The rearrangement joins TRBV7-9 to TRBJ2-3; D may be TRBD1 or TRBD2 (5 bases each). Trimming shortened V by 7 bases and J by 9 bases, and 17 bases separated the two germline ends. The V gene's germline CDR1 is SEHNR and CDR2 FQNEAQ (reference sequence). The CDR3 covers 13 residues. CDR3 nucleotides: TGTGCCAGCAACCGGGGCCCTCTTGGCACGCAGTATTTT. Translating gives CASNRGPLGTQYF. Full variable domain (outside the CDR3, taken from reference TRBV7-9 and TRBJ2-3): DTGVSQNPRHKITKRGQNVTFRCDPISEHNRLYWYRQTLGQGPEFLTYFQNEAQLEKSRLLSDRFSAERPKGSFSTLEIQRTEQGDSAMYLCASNRGPLGTQYFGPGTRLTVL.

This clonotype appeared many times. The chain's CDR3 is CASSIGTGGYNEQFF. CDR3 nucleotide sequence: TGTGCCAGTAGTATCGGTACAGGGGGCTACAATGAGCAGTTCTTC. The J gene is TRBJ2-1, the V gene TRBV19; 8 positions agree with TRBD1. The CDR3 is made up of 15 amino acids. J gave up 3 bases and V 3 bases, and 4 bases lay outside the gene matches. Per germline, CDR1 LNHDA and CDR2 SQIVND (reference sequence).

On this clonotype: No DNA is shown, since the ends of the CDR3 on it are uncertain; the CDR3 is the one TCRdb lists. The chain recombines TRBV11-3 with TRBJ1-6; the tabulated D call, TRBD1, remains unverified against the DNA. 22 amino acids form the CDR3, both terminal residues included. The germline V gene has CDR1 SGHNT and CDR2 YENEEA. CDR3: CASSFYICSAREGGLYNSPLHF.

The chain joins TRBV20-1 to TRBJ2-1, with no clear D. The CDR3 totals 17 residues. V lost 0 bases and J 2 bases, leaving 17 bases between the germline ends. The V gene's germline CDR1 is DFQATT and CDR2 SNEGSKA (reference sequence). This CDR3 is CSARDFVRHNPYNEQFF. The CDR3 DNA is TGCAGTGCTAGAGATTTTGTAAGACATAACCCCTACAATGAGCAGTTCTTC.

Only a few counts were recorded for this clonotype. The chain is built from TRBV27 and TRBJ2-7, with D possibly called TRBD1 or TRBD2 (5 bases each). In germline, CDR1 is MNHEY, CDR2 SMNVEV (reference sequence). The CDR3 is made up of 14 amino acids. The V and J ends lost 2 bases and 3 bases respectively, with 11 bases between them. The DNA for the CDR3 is TGTGCCAGCAGTTTAGGGACGGAGAACTACGAGCAGTACTTC. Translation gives CASSLGTENYEQYF.

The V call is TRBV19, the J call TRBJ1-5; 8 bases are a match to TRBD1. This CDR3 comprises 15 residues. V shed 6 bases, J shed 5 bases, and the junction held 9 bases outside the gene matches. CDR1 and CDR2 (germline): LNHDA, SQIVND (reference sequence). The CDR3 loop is CASSLTGGLYQPQHF. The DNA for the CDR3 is TGTGCCAGTAGCTTAACAGGGGGACTGTATCAGCCCCAGCATTTT.

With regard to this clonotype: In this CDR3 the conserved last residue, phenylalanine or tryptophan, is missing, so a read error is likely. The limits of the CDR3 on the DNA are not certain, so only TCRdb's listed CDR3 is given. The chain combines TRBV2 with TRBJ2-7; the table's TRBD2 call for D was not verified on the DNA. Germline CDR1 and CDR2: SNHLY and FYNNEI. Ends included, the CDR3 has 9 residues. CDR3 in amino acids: CASSGGPLC.

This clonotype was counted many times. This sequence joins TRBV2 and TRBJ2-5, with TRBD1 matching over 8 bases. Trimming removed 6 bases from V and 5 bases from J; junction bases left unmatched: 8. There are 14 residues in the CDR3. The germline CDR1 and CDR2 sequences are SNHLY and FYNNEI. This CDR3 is CASRSQGAGETQYF. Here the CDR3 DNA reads TGTGCCAGCAGGTCCCAGGGGGCAGGGGAGACCCAGTACTTC.

DNA of the CDR3: TGTGCCACCAGTGAGCTGGGCGGGACGCTATCGCCCCAGCATTTT. It translates to CATSELGGTLSPQHF. V and J are TRBV24-1 and TRBJ1-5, with TRBD1 as a possible D gene (5 bases). The V and J ends lost 4 bases and 9 bases respectively, with 18 bases between them. CDR1 KGHDR and CDR2 SFDVKD come from the germline V gene. The length of the CDR3 is 15 residues.

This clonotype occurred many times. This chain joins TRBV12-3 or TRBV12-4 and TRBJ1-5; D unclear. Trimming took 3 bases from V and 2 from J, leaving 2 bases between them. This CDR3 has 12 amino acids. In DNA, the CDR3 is TGTGCCAGCAGTTTTGGCAATCAGCCCCAGCATTTT. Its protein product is CASSFGNQPQHF.

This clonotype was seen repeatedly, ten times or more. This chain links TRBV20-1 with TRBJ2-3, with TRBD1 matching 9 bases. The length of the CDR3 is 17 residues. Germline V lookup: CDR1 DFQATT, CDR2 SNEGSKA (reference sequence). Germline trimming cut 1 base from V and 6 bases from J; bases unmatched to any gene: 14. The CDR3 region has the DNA TGCAGTGCTAGAGTTCGGGTTATGGGACAGGGCCCCGATACGCAGTATTTT. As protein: CSARVRVMGQGPDTQYF.

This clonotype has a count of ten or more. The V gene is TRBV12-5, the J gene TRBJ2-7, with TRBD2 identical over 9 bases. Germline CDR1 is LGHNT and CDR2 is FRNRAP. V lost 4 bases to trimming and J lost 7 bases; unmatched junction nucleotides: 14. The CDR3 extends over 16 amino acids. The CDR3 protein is CASGWTIAGDKREQYF. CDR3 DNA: TGTGCTAGTGGTTGGACTATAGCGGGAGACAAACGGGAGCAGTACTTC.

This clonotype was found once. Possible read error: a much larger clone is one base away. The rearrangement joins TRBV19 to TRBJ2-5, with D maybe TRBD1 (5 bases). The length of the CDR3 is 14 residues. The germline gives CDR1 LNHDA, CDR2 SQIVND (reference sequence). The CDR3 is CASKGAGSQETQDF. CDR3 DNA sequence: TGTGCCAGTAAAGGGGCCGGGTCCCAAGAGACCCAGGACTTC.

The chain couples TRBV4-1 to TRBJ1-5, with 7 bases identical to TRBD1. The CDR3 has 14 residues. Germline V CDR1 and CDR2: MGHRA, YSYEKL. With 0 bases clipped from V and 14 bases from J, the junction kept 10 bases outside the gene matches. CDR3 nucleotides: TGCGCCAGCAGCCAAGATAACAAGGGGGCCTACGAGCATTTT. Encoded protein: CASSQDNKGAYEHF.

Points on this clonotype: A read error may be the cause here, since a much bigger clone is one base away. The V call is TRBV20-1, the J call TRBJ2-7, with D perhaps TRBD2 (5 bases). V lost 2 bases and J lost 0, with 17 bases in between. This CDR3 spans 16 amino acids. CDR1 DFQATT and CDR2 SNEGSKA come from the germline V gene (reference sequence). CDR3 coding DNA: TGCAGTGCTAGACCCAAGAACCGGAGGCCCTCCTACGAGCAGTACTTC. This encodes CSARPKNRRPSYEQYF.

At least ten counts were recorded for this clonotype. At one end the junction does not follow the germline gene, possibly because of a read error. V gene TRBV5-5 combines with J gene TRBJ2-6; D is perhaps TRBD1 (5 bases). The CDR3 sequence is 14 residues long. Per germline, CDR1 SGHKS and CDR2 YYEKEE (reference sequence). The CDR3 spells CASSVGSRANVLTF. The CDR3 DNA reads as TGTGCCAGCAGCGTCGGGTCCAGGGCTAACGTCCTGACTTTC.

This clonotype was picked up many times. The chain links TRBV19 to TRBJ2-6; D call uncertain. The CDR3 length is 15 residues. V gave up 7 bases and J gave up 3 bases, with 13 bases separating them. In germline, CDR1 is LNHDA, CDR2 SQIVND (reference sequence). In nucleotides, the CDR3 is TGTGCCAGTAAAGATGGGGTCGGTGGGGCCAACGTCCTGACTTTC. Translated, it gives CASKDGVGGANVLTF.

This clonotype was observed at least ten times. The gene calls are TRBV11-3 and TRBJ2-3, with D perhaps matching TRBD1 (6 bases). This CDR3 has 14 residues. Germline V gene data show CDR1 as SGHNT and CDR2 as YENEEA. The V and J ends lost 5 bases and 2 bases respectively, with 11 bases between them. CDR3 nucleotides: TGTGCCAGCAGCCCCGGACAGTCCACAGATACGCAGTATTTT. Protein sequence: CASSPGQSTDTQYF.

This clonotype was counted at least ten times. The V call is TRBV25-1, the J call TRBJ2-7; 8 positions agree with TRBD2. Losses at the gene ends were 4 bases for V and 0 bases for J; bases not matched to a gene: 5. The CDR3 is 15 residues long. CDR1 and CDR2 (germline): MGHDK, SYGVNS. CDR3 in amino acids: CASSVASGGSYEQYF. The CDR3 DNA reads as TGTGCCAGCAGTGTAGCGAGCGGGGGCTCCTACGAGCAGTACTTC.